This T cell receptor (beta chain) was sequenced in a study of T-cell memory formation after mild COVID-19. As for the study in general: TCR clusters were largely donor specific.

The germline V gene has CDR1 SGHKS and CDR2 YYEKEE (reference sequence). The CDR3 is made up of 13 amino acids. V was pared by 0 bases and J by 5 bases, with 8 bases between. One entry per CDR3 protein, called by TCRdb with MiXCR from the 5' RACE reads. The table has about 200,000 distinct CDR3 sequences, about a sixth seen once. This clonotype was observed a few times. This sequence joins TRBV5-5 and TRBJ2-5, with D maybe TRBD2 (6 bases). This TCR was recovered from an adult woman who had mild COVID-19 (a few samples of this study predate the infection). Cell type and time point are not known. The source material was PBMCs or a T cell subset sorted from them (not recorded which). Here the CDR3 DNA reads TGTGCCAGCAGCTTGGAAGGAGGGGAGACCCAGTACTTC. Translation: CASSLEGGETQYF.